This is a list of T cell receptor beta chains from one sample in a study of T cells in localized non-small cell lung cancer. The assay was immunoSEQ multiplex PCR, and TCRdb's table has in-frame clones only and misses some. The table includes approximately 63,000 clones, over 85% detected once. Specimen: peripheral blood, collected before any cancer treatment. These receptors were taken from a man between 40 and 69 years old with stage I squamous cell lung carcinoma. CDR3s include the opening cysteine and the closing phenylalanine or tryptophan. A D gene is named only where the DNA matches it firmly. Expanded clones get a size class; other rows say once, few or many, or leave the size out.

cdr3_nt: TGTGCCAGCAGCCGAGGGACTAGCGGATACACAGATACGCAGTATTTT
cdr3_aa: CASSRGTSGYTDTQYF
clone_size: -
j_call: TRBJ2-3
d_call: TRBD2
v_call: TRBV27

cdr3_nt: TGTGCCATCAGTCTTAGGGCTAGCGAGGGCACAGATACGCAGTATTTT
cdr3_aa: CAISLRASEGTDTQYF
clone_size: -
j_call: TRBJ2-3
d_call: -
v_call: TRBV10-3

cdr3_nt: TGTGCCAGCAGCAGCCGACTAGCCCCAATCTACAATGAGCAGTTCTTC
cdr3_aa: CASSSRLAPIYNEQFF
clone_size: -
j_call: TRBJ2-1
d_call: TRBD2
v_call: TRBV5-6

cdr3_nt: TGCGCCAGCAGCCCGGGAAGGGCTAGCTCTGGAAACACCATATATTTT
cdr3_aa: CASSPGRASSGNTIYF
clone_size: -
j_call: TRBJ1-3
d_call: -
v_call: TRBV5-1

cdr3_nt: TGTGCCAGCAGCTTAGCGTTTGGGGGAGGGAGCTACGAGCAGTACTTC
cdr3_aa: CASSLAFGGGSYEQYF
clone_size: -
j_call: TRBJ2-7
d_call: TRBD2
v_call: TRBV7-2

cdr3_nt: TGTGCCAGCAGACCTAGGACGGGGAAGAACACTGAAGCTTTCTTT
cdr3_aa: CASRPRTGKNTEAFF
clone_size: -
j_call: TRBJ1-1
d_call: -
v_call: TRBV2

cdr3_nt: TGCAGCGTTGTGGGGACCCGTGGGGGCTACACCTTC
cdr3_aa: CSVVGTRGGYTF
clone_size: -
j_call: TRBJ1-2
d_call: -
v_call: TRBV29-1

cdr3_nt: TGTGCCTGGAGGTCTAGGACCGGGGAGCTGTTTTTT
cdr3_aa: CAWRSRTGELFF
clone_size: -
j_call: TRBJ2-2
d_call: -
v_call: TRBV30

cdr3_nt: TGTGCCACCAGCAGGGGTACGGAACCTGAAGCTTTCTTT
cdr3_aa: CATSRGTEPEAFF
clone_size: -
j_call: TRBJ1-1
d_call: -
v_call: TRBV15

cdr3_nt: TGTGCCTGGAAATATGCGGGAGGGCCGGGGTTCTTC
cdr3_aa: CAWKYAGGPGFF
clone_size: -
j_call: TRBJ2-1
d_call: TRBD2
v_call: TRBV30

cdr3_nt: TGCGCCAGCAGCTTGGCCGGAGCCGCCACCGGGGAGCTGTTTTTT
cdr3_aa: CASSLAGAATGELFF
clone_size: -
j_call: TRBJ2-2
d_call: -
v_call: TRBV5-1

cdr3_nt: TGTGCCAGCAGTGCAATAGGGACGGGCTCCTACGAGCAGTACTTC
cdr3_aa: CASSAIGTGSYEQYF
clone_size: -
j_call: TRBJ2-7
d_call: -
v_call: TRBV28

cdr3_nt: TGTGCCTGGAGAGGGACTAGCGGTACCGAGCAGTACTTC
cdr3_aa: CAWRGTSGTEQYF
clone_size: -
j_call: TRBJ2-7
d_call: TRBD2
v_call: TRBV30

cdr3_nt: TGTGCCAGCAGTTTCCTGTACTTCACTGAAGCTTTCTTT
cdr3_aa: CASSFLYFTEAFF
clone_size: -
j_call: TRBJ1-1
d_call: -
v_call: TRBV27

cdr3_nt: TGTGCCAGCAGTGAGCCCCCGAACACTGAAGCTTTCTTT
cdr3_aa: CASSEPPNTEAFF
clone_size: -
j_call: TRBJ1-1
d_call: -
v_call: TRBV6-1

cdr3_nt: TGTGCCACCGGAGGAGGACAGGGGAAAACAGATACGCAGTATTTT
cdr3_aa: CATGGGQGKTDTQYF
clone_size: -
j_call: TRBJ2-3
d_call: TRBD1
v_call: TRBV6-6

cdr3_nt: TGTGCCAGCAGCTCTTCTCCAGGGGGCCACACTGAAGCTTTCTTT
cdr3_aa: CASSSSPGGHTEAFF
clone_size: -
j_call: TRBJ1-1
d_call: TRBD1
v_call: TRBV7-8

cdr3_nt: TGTGCCAGCAATCTGGCGGGAACCTACGAGCAGTACTTC
cdr3_aa: CASNLAGTYEQYF
clone_size: -
j_call: TRBJ2-7
d_call: -
v_call: TRBV6-5

cdr3_nt: TGTGCCAGTAGTATACCCCCCCCGGGAACAGGGGGTCAGCCCCAGCATTTT
cdr3_aa: CASSIPPPGTGGQPQHF
clone_size: -
j_call: TRBJ1-5
d_call: TRBD1
v_call: TRBV19

cdr3_nt: TGTGCCAGCAGCTTAAACAGGGGGGAGCAGTTCTTC
cdr3_aa: CASSLNRGEQFF
clone_size: once
j_call: TRBJ2-1
d_call: TRBD1
v_call: TRBV7-6

cdr3_nt: TGTGCCAGCAGTTACTCAGGGGGTGTTAACTATGGCTACACCTTC
cdr3_aa: CASSYSGGVNYGYTF
clone_size: -
j_call: TRBJ1-2
d_call: -
v_call: TRBV6-6

cdr3_nt: TGCAGTGCTACAGGGCCTTCGCAGTATTTT
cdr3_aa: CSATGPSQYF
clone_size: -
j_call: TRBJ2-3
d_call: -
v_call: TRBV20-1

cdr3_nt: TGTGCCAGCAGCACCGACAGGGTCGGGGCCAAAAACATTCAGTACTTC
cdr3_aa: CASSTDRVGAKNIQYF
clone_size: -
j_call: TRBJ2-4
d_call: TRBD1
v_call: TRBV7-2

cdr3_nt: TGTGCCAGCAGTATTTCAGCGGGACCTGCCTACAATGAGCAGTTCTTC
cdr3_aa: CASSISAGPAYNEQFF
clone_size: once
j_call: TRBJ2-1
d_call: TRBD2
v_call: TRBV28

cdr3_nt: TGTGCCACCAACCCTTCACAGGGAATTGGCAATCAGCCCCAGCATTTT
cdr3_aa: CATNPSQGIGNQPQHF
clone_size: -
j_call: TRBJ1-5
d_call: -
v_call: TRBV19

cdr3_nt: TGTGCCAGCAGCTTATTCGGGGGGTCGAACACCGGGGAGCTGTTTTTT
cdr3_aa: CASSLFGGSNTGELFF
clone_size: -
j_call: TRBJ2-2
d_call: TRBD2
v_call: TRBV7-2

cdr3_nt: TGTGCCAGCAGTCCTCAGAGCGGAACTAAAGAGACCCAGTACTTC
cdr3_aa: CASSPQSGTKETQYF
clone_size: -
j_call: TRBJ2-5
d_call: -
v_call: TRBV5-4

cdr3_nt: TGTGCCAGCGGACAGGGGTCTAACTATGGCTACACCTTC
cdr3_aa: CASGQGSNYGYTF
clone_size: -
j_call: TRBJ1-2
d_call: TRBD1
v_call: TRBV6-5

cdr3_nt: TGTGCAAGTCGCTCCGCAAACCCCTATTTGGGACCAAAAAGGGCTAACTATGGCTACACCTTC
cdr3_aa: CASRSANPYLGPKRANYGYTF
clone_size: -
j_call: TRBJ1-2
d_call: -
v_call: TRBV12-2

cdr3_nt: TGTGCCAGCAGCCCAGGGACTAGCGGGAGCGGAACCGGGGAGCTGTTTTTT
cdr3_aa: CASSPGTSGSGTGELFF
clone_size: -
j_call: TRBJ2-2
d_call: TRBD2
v_call: TRBV11-3

cdr3_nt: TGTGCCAGCAGTACCGGGACTAGTCTCGTGGATGAGCAGTTCTTC
cdr3_aa: CASSTGTSLVDEQFF
clone_size: -
j_call: TRBJ2-1
d_call: TRBD2
v_call: TRBV7-3

cdr3_nt: TGCGCCAGCAGCTTGGACGGCACTAACTATGGCTACACCTTC
cdr3_aa: CASSLDGTNYGYTF
clone_size: -
j_call: TRBJ1-2
d_call: -
v_call: TRBV5-1

cdr3_nt: TGCGCCAGCAGCTTGGGCACCCTAACTGGCAATGAGCAGTTCTTC
cdr3_aa: CASSLGTLTGNEQFF
clone_size: few
j_call: TRBJ2-1
d_call: -
v_call: TRBV5-1

cdr3_nt: TGTGCCAGCCAAACCCTTACAGAGAGCTCTGGAAACACCATATATTTT
cdr3_aa: CASQTLTESSGNTIYF
clone_size: -
j_call: TRBJ1-3
d_call: -
v_call: TRBV28

cdr3_nt: TGCAGTTCGGGACACTACGAGCAGTACTTC
cdr3_aa: CSSGHYEQYF
clone_size: -
j_call: TRBJ2-7
d_call: -
v_call: TRBV20-1

cdr3_nt: TGTGCCAGCAGCTTAGAGGGGGCGCCTGGAAACACCATATATTTT
cdr3_aa: CASSLEGAPGNTIYF
clone_size: -
j_call: TRBJ1-3
d_call: -
v_call: TRBV11-3

cdr3_nt: TGTGCCAGCAGCGTAGCGGGTGGGCAGGGGACTGAAGCTTTCTTT
cdr3_aa: CASSVAGGQGTEAFF
clone_size: -
j_call: TRBJ1-1
d_call: -
v_call: TRBV9

cdr3_nt: TGTGCCAGCTCATCACTGGGACAGGGGATGAACGAGCAGTACTTC
cdr3_aa: CASSSLGQGMNEQYF
clone_size: -
j_call: TRBJ2-7
d_call: TRBD1
v_call: TRBV18

cdr3_nt: TGCAGCGTTGGGCAGGGGCCCTACAATGAGCAGTTCTTC
cdr3_aa: CSVGQGPYNEQFF
clone_size: -
j_call: TRBJ2-1
d_call: -
v_call: TRBV29-1